This TCR beta chain was found in a study of Graves' ophthalmopathy and Graves' hyperthyroidism. Study in general: Investigators collected peripheral blood at initial diagnosis, before any treatment was given.

Researchers turned away patients with other autoimmune diseases, uncontrolled infections, pregnancy or lactation. Physicians reached a diagnosis by relying on clinical symptoms, serum thyroxine, TRAb, thyroid ultrasound and orbital computed tomography. CDR3 length: 13 amino acids. Per germline, CDR1 ENHRY and CDR2 SYGVKD. V was trimmed by 6 bases and J by 3 bases, leaving 11 bases between them. The study amplified TCR beta CDR3 regions using RNA transcripts. In the first round, RT-PCR was carried out with HTBI primers, and a multiplex PCR formed the second round. TCRdb reprocessed the multiplex PCR reads via MiXCR and lists one record per CDR3 protein. The sample gives about 24,000 distinct CDR3 sequences, roughly 50% of which show up once; 6.5% is in the top ten.

This clonotype was sampled from an adult woman with stable Graves' hyperthyroidism. The specimen sequenced was peripheral blood. The chain links TRBV10-3 to TRBJ1-1; D is ambiguous. CDR3: CAISLRLDTEAFF. The DNA for the CDR3 is TGTGCCATCAGCCTTCGACTGGACACTGAAGCTTTCTTT.